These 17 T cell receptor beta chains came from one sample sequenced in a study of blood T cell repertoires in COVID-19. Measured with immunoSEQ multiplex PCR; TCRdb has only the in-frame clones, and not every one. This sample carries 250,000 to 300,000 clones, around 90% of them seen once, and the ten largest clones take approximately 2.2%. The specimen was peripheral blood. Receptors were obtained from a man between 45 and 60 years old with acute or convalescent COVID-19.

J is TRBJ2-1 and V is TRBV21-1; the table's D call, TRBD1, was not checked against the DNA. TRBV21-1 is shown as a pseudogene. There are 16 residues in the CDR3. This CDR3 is CASSKGRDRGLHEQFF. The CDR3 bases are TGTGCCAGCAGCAAAGGAAGGGACAGGGGGCTCCATGAGCAGTTCTTC.

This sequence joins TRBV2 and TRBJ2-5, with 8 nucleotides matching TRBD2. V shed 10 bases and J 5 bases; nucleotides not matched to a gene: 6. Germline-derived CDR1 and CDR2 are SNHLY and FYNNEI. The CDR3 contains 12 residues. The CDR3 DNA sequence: TGTGCCACCCGGGGGGGCGGCGAGACCCAGTACTTC. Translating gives CATRGGGETQYF.

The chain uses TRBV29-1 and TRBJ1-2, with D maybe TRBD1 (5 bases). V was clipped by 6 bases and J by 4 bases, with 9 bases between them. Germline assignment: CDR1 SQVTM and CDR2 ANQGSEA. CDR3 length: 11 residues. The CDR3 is CSVGTFYGYTF. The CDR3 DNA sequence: TGCAGCGTGGGGACTTTCTATGGCTACACCTTC.

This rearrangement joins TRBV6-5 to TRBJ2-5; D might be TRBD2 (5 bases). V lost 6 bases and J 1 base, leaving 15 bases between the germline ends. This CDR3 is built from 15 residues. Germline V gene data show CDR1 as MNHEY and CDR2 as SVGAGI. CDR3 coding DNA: TGTGCCAGCAGGGGAGCAGCGGAGGTCCAAGAGACCCAGTACTTC. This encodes CASRGAAEVQETQYF.

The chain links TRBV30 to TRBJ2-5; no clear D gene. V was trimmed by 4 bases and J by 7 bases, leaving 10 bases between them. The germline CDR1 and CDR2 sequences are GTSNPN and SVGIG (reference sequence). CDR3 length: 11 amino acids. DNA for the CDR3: TGTGCCTGGACGCTGACTCGGACCCAGTACTTC. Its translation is CAWTLTRTQYF.

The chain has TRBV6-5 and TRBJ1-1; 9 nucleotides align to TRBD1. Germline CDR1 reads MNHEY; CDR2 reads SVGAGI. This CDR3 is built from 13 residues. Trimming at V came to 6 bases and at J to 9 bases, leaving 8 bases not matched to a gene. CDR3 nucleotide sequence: TGTGCCAGCAGAAGAGCCACAGGGGGCCAAGCTTTCTTT. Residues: CASRRATGGQAFF.

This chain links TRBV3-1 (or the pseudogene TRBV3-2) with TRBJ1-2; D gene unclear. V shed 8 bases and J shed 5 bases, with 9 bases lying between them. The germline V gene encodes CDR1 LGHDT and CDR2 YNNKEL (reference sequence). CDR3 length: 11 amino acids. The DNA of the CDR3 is TGTGCCAGCCGGAGCGGTTATGGCTACACCTTC. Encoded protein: CASRSGYGYTF.

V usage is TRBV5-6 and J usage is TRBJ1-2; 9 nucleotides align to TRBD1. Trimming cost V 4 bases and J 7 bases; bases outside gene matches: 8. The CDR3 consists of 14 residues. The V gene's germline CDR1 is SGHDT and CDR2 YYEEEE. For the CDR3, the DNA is TGTGCCAGCAGCAGGACAGGGGACTTTGCTGGCTACACCTTC. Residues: CASSRTGDFAGYTF.

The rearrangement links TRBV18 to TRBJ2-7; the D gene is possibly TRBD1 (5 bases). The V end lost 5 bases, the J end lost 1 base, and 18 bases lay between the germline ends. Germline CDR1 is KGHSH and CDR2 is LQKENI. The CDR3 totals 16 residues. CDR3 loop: CASSARAPKGSYEQYF. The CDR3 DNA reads TGTGCCAGCTCAGCCCGGGCCCCAAAGGGGTCCTACGAGCAGTACTTC.

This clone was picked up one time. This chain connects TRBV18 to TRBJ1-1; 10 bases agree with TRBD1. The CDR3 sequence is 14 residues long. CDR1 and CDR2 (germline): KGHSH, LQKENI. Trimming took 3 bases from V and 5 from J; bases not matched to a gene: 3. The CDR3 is CASSPTGQGTEAFF. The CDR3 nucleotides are TGTGCCAGCTCACCCACGGGACAGGGGACTGAAGCTTTCTTT.

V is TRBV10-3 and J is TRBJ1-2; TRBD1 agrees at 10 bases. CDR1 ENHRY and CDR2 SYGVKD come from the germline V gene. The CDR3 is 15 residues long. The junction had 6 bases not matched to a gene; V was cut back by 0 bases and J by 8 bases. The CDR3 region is CAISESGGQGFGYTF. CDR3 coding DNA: TGTGCCATCAGTGAGTCTGGGGGACAGGGGTTCGGCTACACCTTC.

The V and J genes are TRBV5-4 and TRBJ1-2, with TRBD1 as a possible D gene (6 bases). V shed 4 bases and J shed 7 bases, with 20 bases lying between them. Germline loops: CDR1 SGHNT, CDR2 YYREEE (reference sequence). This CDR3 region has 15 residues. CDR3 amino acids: CASSQAGGEYAGYTF. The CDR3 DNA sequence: TGTGCCAGCAGCCAAGCGGGGGGCGAATATGCTGGCTACACCTTC.

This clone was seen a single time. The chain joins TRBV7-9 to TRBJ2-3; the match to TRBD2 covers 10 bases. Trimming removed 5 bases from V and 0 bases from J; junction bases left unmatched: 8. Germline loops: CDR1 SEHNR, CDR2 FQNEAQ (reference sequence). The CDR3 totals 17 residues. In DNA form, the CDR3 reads TGTGCCAGCAGCCGGACTAGCGGAGAAGCCAGCACAGATACGCAGTATTTT. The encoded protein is CASSRTSGEASTDTQYF. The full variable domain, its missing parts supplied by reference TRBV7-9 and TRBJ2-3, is DTGVSQNPRHKITKRGQNVTFRCDPISEHNRLYWYRQTLGQGPEFLTYFQNEAQLEKSRLLSDRFSAERPKGSFSTLEIQRTEQGDSAMYLCASSRTSGEASTDTQYFGPGTRLTVL.

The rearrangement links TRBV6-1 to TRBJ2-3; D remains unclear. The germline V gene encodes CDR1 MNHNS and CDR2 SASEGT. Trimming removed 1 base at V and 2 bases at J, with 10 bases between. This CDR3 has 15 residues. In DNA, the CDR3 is TGTGCCAGCAGTGAAGACGCACAATTCACAGATACGCAGTATTTT. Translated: CASSEDAQFTDTQYF.

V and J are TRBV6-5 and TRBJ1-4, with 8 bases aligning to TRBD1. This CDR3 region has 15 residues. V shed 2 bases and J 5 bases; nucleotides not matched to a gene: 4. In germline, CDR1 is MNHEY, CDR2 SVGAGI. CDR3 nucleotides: TGTGCCAGCAGTTACGGACAGGGTTTCAATGAAAAACTGTTTTTT. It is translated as CASSYGQGFNEKLFF.

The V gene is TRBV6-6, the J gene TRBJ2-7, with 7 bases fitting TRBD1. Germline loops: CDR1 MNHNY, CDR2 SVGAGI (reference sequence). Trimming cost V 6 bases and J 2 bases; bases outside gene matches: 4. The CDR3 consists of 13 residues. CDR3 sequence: CASRHGTAYEQYF. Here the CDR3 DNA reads TGTGCCAGCAGGCACGGGACAGCCTACGAGCAGTACTTC.

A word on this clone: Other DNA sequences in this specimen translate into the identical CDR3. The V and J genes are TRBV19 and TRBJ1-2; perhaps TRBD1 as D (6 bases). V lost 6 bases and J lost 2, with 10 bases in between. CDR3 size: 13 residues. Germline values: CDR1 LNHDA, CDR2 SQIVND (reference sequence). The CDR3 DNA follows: TGTGCCAGTAGGGGGCAGGGGAACTATGGCTACACCTTC. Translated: CASRGQGNYGYTF.